This T cell receptor beta chain is drawn from a study of identical twins. The study, taken as a whole, reports: Within cord blood, abundant beta clonotypes carried fewer insertions, but memory repertoires showed no such trend. Not following the same donors, the study drew its conclusions from cross-sectional statistical analysis.

Each donor was a healthy Caucasian. Per the germline V gene, CDR1 is DFQATT and CDR2 is SNEGSKA (reference sequence). There are 14 residues in the CDR3. Trimming cost V 5 bases and J 4 bases; bases outside gene matches: 3. With regard to this clonotype: Its specificity is not known.

One entry per CDR3 protein results from TCRdb running MiXCR on the 5' RACE reads. Of about 340,000 distinct CDR3 sequences listed, more than 9% are singletons. The same sample was also used in a study of yellow fever vaccine responses in identical twins.

What was sequenced was CD8+ T cells sorted from blood. The TCR comes from a woman younger than 35 in good health. The chain has TRBV20-1 and TRBJ2-1; TRBD2 agrees at 12 bases. CDR3 region: CSAGGLAGYNEQFF. The CDR3 DNA reads as TGCAGTGCTGGCGGACTAGCGGGGTACAATGAGCAGTTCTTC.